Listed below are T cell receptor beta chains from one sample, sequenced in a study of beta chain features in type 1 diabetes. Profiling relied on immunoSEQ multiplex PCR, and the TCRdb table lists in-frame clones only, not all of them. Here the sample spans about 650,000 clones, around an eighth being singletons. Sequenced material: naive CD4+ T cells from blood. The receptor source for this set is a man aged 30 to 45 with type 1 diabetes. Each CDR3 is given with its conserved first and last residue. A D gene is named only where the DNA matches it firmly. Expanded clones are given a class, and other clones once, few, many or no size at all.

v_gene: TRBV11-1
j_gene: TRBJ1-1
d_gene: -
abundance: -
CDR3aa: CASTSGTEAFF
CDR3nt: TGTGCCAGCACTTCGGGCACTGAAGCTTTCTTT

v_gene: TRBV18
j_gene: TRBJ1-2
d_gene: -
abundance: few
CDR3aa: CASSPSIPQYGYTF
CDR3nt: TGTGCCAGCTCACCATCGATCCCTCAGTATGGCTACACCTTC

v_gene: TRBV6-1
j_gene: TRBJ2-1
d_gene: -
abundance: few
CDR3aa: CASSKWGNEQFF
CDR3nt: TGTGCCAGCAGTAAGTGGGGCAATGAGCAGTTCTTC

v_gene: TRBV10-3
j_gene: TRBJ2-7
d_gene: -
abundance: -
CDR3aa: CAISVEGGYEQYF
CDR3nt: TGTGCCATCAGTGTGGAGGGCGGCTACGAGCAGTACTTC

v_gene: TRBV11-2
j_gene: TRBJ2-7
d_gene: -
abundance: few
CDR3aa: CASSHASLRGDEQYF
CDR3nt: TGTGCCAGCAGTCACGCAAGTCTCCGAGGGGACGAGCAGTACTTC

v_gene: TRBV7-9
j_gene: TRBJ2-2
d_gene: -
abundance: few
CDR3aa: CASSPQGMGLGTGELFF
CDR3nt: TGTGCCAGCAGCCCTCAGGGGATGGGTCTTGGCACCGGGGAGCTGTTTTTT

v_gene: TRBV6-5
j_gene: TRBJ1-2
d_gene: -
abundance: -
CDR3aa: CASSEEAGNDGYTF
CDR3nt: TGTGCCAGCAGTGAAGAGGCAGGGAATGATGGCTACACCTTC

v_gene: TRBV27
j_gene: TRBJ2-7
d_gene: -
abundance: few
CDR3aa: CASARAARPPEQYF
CDR3nt: TGTGCCAGCGCCCGAGCGGCGAGGCCACCGGAGCAGTACTTC

v_gene: TRBV5-1
j_gene: TRBJ2-5
d_gene: TRBD1
abundance: -
CDR3aa: CASSPGTVQETQYF
CDR3nt: TGCGCCAGCAGCCCCGGGACAGTACAAGAGACCCAGTACTTC

v_gene: TRBV14
j_gene: TRBJ1-3
d_gene: -
abundance: -
CDR3aa: CASSQGSGNTIYF
CDR3nt: TGTGCCAGCAGCCAGGGGTCAGGAAACACCATATATTTT

v_gene: TRBV10-3
j_gene: TRBJ2-7
d_gene: TRBD2
abundance: -
CDR3aa: CAISDRGGYEQYF
CDR3nt: TGTGCCATCAGTGACCGCGGGGGCTACGAGCAGTACTTC

v_gene: TRBV27
j_gene: TRBJ1-6
d_gene: -
abundance: few
CDR3aa: CASSLFRSGRQDNSPLHF
CDR3nt: TGTGCCAGCAGTTTATTCAGAAGTGGTAGGCAGGATAATTCACCCCTCCACTTT

v_gene: TRBV9
j_gene: TRBJ1-3
d_gene: -
abundance: -
CDR3aa: CASSPDPGRSGNTIYF
CDR3nt: TGTGCCAGCAGCCCCGATCCAGGGAGGTCTGGAAACACCATATATTTT

v_gene: TRBV5-1
j_gene: TRBJ2-7
d_gene: -
abundance: -
CDR3aa: CASSLGDTYEQYF
CDR3nt: TGCGCCAGCAGCTTAGGGGACACCTACGAGCAGTACTTC

v_gene: TRBV5-5
j_gene: TRBJ2-1
d_gene: -
abundance: few
CDR3aa: CASSLYDGEQFF
CDR3nt: TGTGCCAGCAGCTTGTACGATGGTGAGCAGTTCTTC

v_gene: TRBV18
j_gene: TRBJ2-5
d_gene: -
abundance: few
CDR3aa: CASSPALVETQYF
CDR3nt: TGTGCCAGCTCACCGGCGCTTGTGGAGACCCAGTACTTC

v_gene: TRBV6-6
j_gene: TRBJ1-2
d_gene: TRBD1
abundance: -
CDR3aa: CASSKGQGARGYTF
CDR3nt: TGTGCCAGCAGTAAGGGACAGGGGGCGAGAGGCTACACCTTC

v_gene: TRBV5-1
j_gene: TRBJ1-5
d_gene: -
abundance: few
CDR3aa: CASSLEGPNNQPQHF
CDR3nt: TGCGCCAGCAGCTTAGAGGGGCCAAACAATCAGCCCCAGCATTTT

v_gene: TRBV11-3
j_gene: TRBJ2-1
d_gene: TRBD2
abundance: few
CDR3aa: CASRSGGSSYNEQFF
CDR3nt: TGTGCCAGCAGAAGCGGGGGGAGCTCCTACAATGAGCAGTTCTTC

v_gene: TRBV9
j_gene: TRBJ2-5
d_gene: TRBD2
abundance: -
CDR3aa: CASSPSSGGAETQYF
CDR3nt: TGTGCCAGCAGCCCGAGTAGCGGGGGGGCCGAGACCCAGTACTTC

v_gene: TRBV28
j_gene: TRBJ1-5
d_gene: TRBD1
abundance: few
CDR3aa: CASRTGGSINFDGNQPQHF
CDR3nt: TGTGCCAGCAGGACAGGGGGCAGTATCAATTTCGATGGCAATCAGCCCCAGCATTTT

v_gene: TRBV9
j_gene: TRBJ2-5
d_gene: TRBD1
abundance: -
CDR3aa: CASSRRQGAEVQETQYF
CDR3nt: TGTGCCAGCAGCAGACGACAGGGGGCAGAGGTTCAAGAGACCCAGTACTTC

v_gene: TRBV14
j_gene: TRBJ2-7
d_gene: -
abundance: few
CDR3aa: CASSQDLPYEQYF
CDR3nt: TGTGCCAGCAGCCAAGATTTACCCTACGAGCAGTACTTC

v_gene: TRBV5-1
j_gene: TRBJ2-2
d_gene: TRBD1
abundance: -
CDR3aa: CASSPTTGTTGELFF
CDR3nt: TGCGCCAGCAGCCCTACGACAGGGACCACCGGGGAGCTGTTTTTT